This T cell receptor (beta chain) was profiled in a study of identical twins. MiXCR was run by TCRdb on the 5' RACE reads, yielding one entry per CDR3 protein. The sample has 310,000 or so distinct CDR3 sequences, 6.5% to 9.5% seen once. J gave up 1 base and V 4 bases, and 10 bases lay outside the gene matches. The CDR3 length is 16 residues. Germline assignment: CDR1 SGHDT and CDR2 YYEEEE. The sample was also reused in another study, on yellow fever vaccine responses in identical twins.

This TCR came from a woman in her late teens or twenties in good health. The sequenced material came from memory (CD45RO+) T cells sorted from blood. V and J are TRBV5-6 and TRBJ1-1; 7 nucleotides align to TRBD1. CDR3 coding DNA: TGTGCCAGCAGCCTCGACAGGGTGGGGGGGAACACTGAAGCTTTCTTT. Translated, it gives CASSLDRVGGNTEAFF.